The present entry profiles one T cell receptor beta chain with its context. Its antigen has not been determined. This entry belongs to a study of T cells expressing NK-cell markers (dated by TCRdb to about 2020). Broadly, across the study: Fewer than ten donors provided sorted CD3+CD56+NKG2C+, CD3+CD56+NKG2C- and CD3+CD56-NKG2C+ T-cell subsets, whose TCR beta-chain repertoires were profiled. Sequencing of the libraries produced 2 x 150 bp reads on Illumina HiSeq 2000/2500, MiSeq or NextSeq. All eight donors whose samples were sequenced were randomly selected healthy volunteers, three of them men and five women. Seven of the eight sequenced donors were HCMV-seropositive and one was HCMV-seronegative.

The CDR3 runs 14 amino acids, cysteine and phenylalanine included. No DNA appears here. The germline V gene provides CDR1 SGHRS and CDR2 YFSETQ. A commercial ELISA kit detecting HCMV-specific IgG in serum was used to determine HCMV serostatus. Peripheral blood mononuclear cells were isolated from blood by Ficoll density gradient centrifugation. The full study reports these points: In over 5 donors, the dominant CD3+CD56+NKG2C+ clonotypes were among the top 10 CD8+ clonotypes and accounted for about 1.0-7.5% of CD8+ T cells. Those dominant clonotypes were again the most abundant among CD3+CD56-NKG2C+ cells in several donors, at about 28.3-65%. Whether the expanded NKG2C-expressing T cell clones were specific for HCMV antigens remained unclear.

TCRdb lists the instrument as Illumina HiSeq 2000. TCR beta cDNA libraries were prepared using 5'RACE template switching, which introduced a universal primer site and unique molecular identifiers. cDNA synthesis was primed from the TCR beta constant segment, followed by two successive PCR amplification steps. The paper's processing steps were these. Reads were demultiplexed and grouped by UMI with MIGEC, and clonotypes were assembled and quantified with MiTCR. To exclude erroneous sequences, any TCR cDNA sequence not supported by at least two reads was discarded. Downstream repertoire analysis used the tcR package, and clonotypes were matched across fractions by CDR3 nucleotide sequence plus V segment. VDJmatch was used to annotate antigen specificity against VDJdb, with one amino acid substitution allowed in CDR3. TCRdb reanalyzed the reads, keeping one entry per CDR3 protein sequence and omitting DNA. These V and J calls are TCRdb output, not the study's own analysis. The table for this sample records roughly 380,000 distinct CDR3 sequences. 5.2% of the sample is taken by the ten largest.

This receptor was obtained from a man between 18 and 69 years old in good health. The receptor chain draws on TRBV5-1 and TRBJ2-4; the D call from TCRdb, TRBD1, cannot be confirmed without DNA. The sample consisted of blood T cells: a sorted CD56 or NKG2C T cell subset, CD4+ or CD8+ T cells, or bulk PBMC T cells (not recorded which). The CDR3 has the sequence CASSLGQGKNIQYF.